The clone carrying this T cell receptor beta chain was recorded at least ten times. The sample is drawn from a study of molecular identifiers for immune sequencing clone quantification. The V gene lost 5 bases and the J gene lost 0 bases, with 17 bases spanning the gap. Per the germline V gene, CDR1 is SEHNR and CDR2 is FQNEAQ (reference sequence). CDR3 length equals 17 residues. Sorting isolated naive CD8 T cells as CD8+CD4-CCR7+CD45RA+ events. Methods described previously, with TCR primers listed, were used for bulk TCR libraries. TCRdb reprocessed the PCR reads via MiXCR and lists one record per CDR3 protein. The profile shows about half a million distinct CDR3 sequences, 20% to 25% of them singletons.

This chain links TRBV7-9 with TRBJ2-1; no clear D. This receptor was taken from a human donor in good health. Some libraries in this study had Jurkat cell RNA spiked in. Specimen: naive CD8+ T cells from blood, with Jurkat cell RNA spiked in. Stated subset: FACS-sorted CD8+CD4-CCR7+CD45RA+ naive T cells. DNA of the CDR3: TGTGCCAGCAGCCTTGGCCCCAGGTCCGCCTCCTACAATGAGCAGTTCTTC. It is translated as CASSLGPRSASYNEQFF.